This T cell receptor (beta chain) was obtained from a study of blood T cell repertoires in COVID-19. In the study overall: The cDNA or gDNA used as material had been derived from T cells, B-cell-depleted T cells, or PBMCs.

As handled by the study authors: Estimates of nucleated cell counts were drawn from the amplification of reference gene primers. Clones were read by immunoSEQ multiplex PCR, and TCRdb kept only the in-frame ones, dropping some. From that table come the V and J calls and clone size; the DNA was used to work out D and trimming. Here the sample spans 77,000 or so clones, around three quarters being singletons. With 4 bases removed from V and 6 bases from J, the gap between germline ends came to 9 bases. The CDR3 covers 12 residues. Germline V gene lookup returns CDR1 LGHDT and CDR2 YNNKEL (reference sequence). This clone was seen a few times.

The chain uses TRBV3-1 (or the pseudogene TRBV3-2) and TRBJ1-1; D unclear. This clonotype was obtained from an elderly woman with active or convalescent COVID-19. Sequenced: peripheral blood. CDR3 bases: TGTGCCAGCAGCCTTTACAGTTCTGAAGCTTTCTTT. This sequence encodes CASSLYSSEAFF.